The source of this T cell receptor beta chain is a study of monozygotic twins with inflammatory bowel disease. Study-wide results and limits: Healthy twins shared more clonotypes with others than IBD patients, most markedly active ones.

Whole blood, unsorted for T cells, was the source of total RNA. This CDR3 has 15 residues. Germline lookup yields CDR1 DFQATT and CDR2 SNEGSKA (reference sequence). As concerns this clonotype: Its antigen is unidentified.

Reanalyzing the 5' RACE reads, TCRdb keeps one entry per CDR3 protein, without DNA. The table lists 150,000 or so distinct CDR3 sequences. Sequencing used blood. The rearrangement links TRBV20-1 to TRBJ1-4; TCRdb lists TRBD1, though no DNA is available to test this call. The clonotype was recovered from a human donor with ulcerative colitis or Crohn's disease, or a healthy co-twin of an affected twin (not recorded which). CDR3 in amino acids: CSANHKQGANEKLFF.